Sequencing of this T cell receptor beta chain was carried out in a study of T cells in Graves' hyperthyroidism and ophthalmopathy. Study-wide context: Peripheral blood was collected at initial diagnosis, before any treatment. General study points: With a median lead of 6.5 months before onset, the model predicted ophthalmopathy. In blood, most of the thyroid clonotypes expanded above 0.001 were also present.

This clonotype was seen many times. Its antigen remains unidentified. The germline V gene encodes CDR1 MNHEY and CDR2 SVGEGT. CDR3 length: 15 amino acids. V was clipped by 6 bases and J by 11 bases; unmatched bases: 17. Amplification targeted TCR beta CDR3 regions from RNA transcripts. Carried out on the TCR CDR3, a first-round RT-PCR used the HTBI primer set. One entry per CDR3 protein results from TCRdb running MiXCR on the multiplex PCR reads. This table has 250,000 or so distinct CDR3 sequences, 13% to 15% appearing once. Fresh 10 ml peripheral blood yielded PBMCs. V usage is TRBV6-2 or TRBV6-3 and J usage is TRBJ1-2, with 8 positions matching TRBD1. The sequence was collected from a woman in her 50s with Graves' hyperthyroidism that later progressed to Graves' ophthalmopathy. The sequencing input was blood. The CDR3 is CASRSGGPASMRYTF. CDR3 in DNA: TGTGCCAGCAGATCAGGGGGCCCAGCCTCTATGAGATACACCTTC.